These 20 T cell receptor beta chains originate from one sample sequenced in a study of shared clonotypes between healthy human individuals. Measured with immunoSEQ multiplex PCR; TCRdb has only the in-frame clones, and not every one. Of over a million clones listed, under 80% are singletons. Sequencing was performed on memory CD4+ T cells sorted from blood. The subset: CD45RA-negative fraction. The receptors originated from a man younger than 30 in good health.

This chain connects TRBV11-3 to TRBJ2-1, with 8 bases fitting TRBD2. The CDR3 is made up of 14 amino acids. Trimming took 5 bases from V and 9 from J; bases not matched to a gene: 9. The germline gives CDR1 SGHNT, CDR2 YENEEA. The CDR3 coding sequence is TGTGCCAGCAGCCCAGGCGGGGGGCTTGTTGAGCAGTTCTTC. This encodes CASSPGGGLVEQFF.

This clone showed up just a few times. J is TRBJ2-1 and V is TRBV28; D is ambiguous. Germline CDR1 MDHEN, CDR2 SYDVKM. The V end lost 3 bases, the J end lost 3 bases, and 15 bases lay between the germline ends. The CDR3 is 16 amino acids. CDR3 residues: CASSFPLRPGYNEQFF. In nucleotides, the CDR3 is TGTGCCAGCAGTTTTCCTCTTCGCCCGGGCTACAATGAGCAGTTCTTC.

Concerning this clone itself: In the same sample, other DNA sequences code for this CDR3. As DNA, the CDR3 is TGCAGCGTTGTACGGGACATGAACACTGAAGCTTTCTTT. Residues: CSVVRDMNTEAFF. The chain uses TRBV29-1 and TRBJ1-1; possible D gene TRBD1, 6 bases. CDR3 length: 13 amino acids. Germline-derived CDR1 and CDR2 are SQVTM and ANQGSEA. Trimming removed 4 bases at V and 0 bases at J, with 9 bases between. The full variable domain, in which reference TRBV29-1 and TRBJ1-1 provide the parts outside the CDR3, is SAVISQKPSRDICQRGTSLTIQCQVDSQVTMMFWYRQQPGQSLTLIATANQGSEATYESGFVIDKFPISRPNLTFSTLTVSNMSPEDSSIYLCSVVRDMNTEAFFGQGTRLTVV.

V is TRBV7-2 and J is TRBJ2-7; the D is unclear. The CDR3 extends over 16 amino acids. V gave up 1 base and J gave up 1 base, with 14 bases separating them. The V gene's germline CDR1 is SGHTA and CDR2 FQGNSA. CDR3 nucleotides: TGTGCCAGCAGCTTAGGATCCGGGCTAGGATCCTACGAGCAGTACTTC. Protein product: CASSLGSGLGSYEQYF.

This clone was seen a few times. The V call is TRBV14, the J call TRBJ2-5; TRBD2 matches at 7 bases. The germline CDR1 and CDR2 sequences are SGHDN and FVKESK. With 2 bases clipped from V and 7 bases from J, the junction kept 7 bases outside the gene matches. The CDR3 sequence is 14 residues long. The CDR3 protein is CASSQRLAWVTQYF. For the CDR3, the DNA is TGTGCCAGCAGCCAACGACTAGCCTGGGTGACCCAGTACTTC.

The chain links TRBV9 to TRBJ2-5; 7 nucleotides line up with TRBD2. V shed 0 bases and J 2 bases; nucleotides not matched to a gene: 7. Germline CDR1 and CDR2: SGDLS and YYNGEE. The length of the CDR3 is 16 residues. In DNA, the CDR3 is TGTGCCAGCAGCGTAGTTGGGACTAACTTACAAGAGACCCAGTACTTC. Its protein product is CASSVVGTNLQETQYF.

This clone came up many times. The chain links TRBV5-1 to TRBJ2-7; D uncertain. CDR3 length: 10 residues. CDR1 and CDR2 (germline): SGHRS, YFSETQ. V lost 7 bases and J lost 3, with 5 bases in between. CDR3 DNA: TGCGCCAGCGCCCTCTACGAGCAGTACTTC. The encoded protein is CASALYEQYF.

This clone was counted a single time. The chain combines TRBV9 with TRBJ2-5, with a weak D call TRBD2 (6 bases). V was shortened by 3 bases and J by 4 bases, with 16 bases between the two germline ends. The CDR3 is 15 amino acids. Germline CDR1 is SGDLS and CDR2 is YYNGEE. DNA of the CDR3: TGTGCCAGCAGCGAGACCGGACTAACACGAGAGACCCAGTACTTC. Its protein is CASSETGLTRETQYF.

The gene calls are TRBV11-2 and TRBJ1-4; 8 positions agree with TRBD1. The CDR3 runs 15 residues. The V gene end was trimmed by 3 bases and the J gene end by 5 bases; junction bases not matched to a gene: 5. The germline CDR1 and CDR2 sequences are SGHAT and FQNNGV. Here the CDR3 DNA reads TGTGCCAGCAGCTTCCTGGCAGGGGGCAATGAAAAACTGTTTTTT. This sequence encodes CASSFLAGGNEKLFF.

The rearrangement joins TRBV10-2 to TRBJ2-1; TRBD2 agrees at 14 bases. Germline V gene sequence: CDR1 WSHSY, CDR2 SAAADI. CDR3 length: 16 amino acids. V dropped 8 bases and J dropped 3; count of bases not matched to a gene: 6. The CDR3 DNA reads as TGCGCCAGCGTGGGACTAGCGGGGGCCCGCTACAATGAGCAGTTCTTC. The encoded protein is CASVGLAGARYNEQFF.

The rearrangement joins TRBV4-1 to TRBJ2-1, with 10 bases lining up with TRBD2. Germline V gene data show CDR1 as MGHRA and CDR2 as YSYEKL. The V gene end was trimmed by 2 bases and the J gene end by 6 bases; junction bases not matched to a gene: 10. The CDR3 is made up of 17 amino acids. CDR3 bases: TGCGCCAGCAGCCAAACTCCTTTGAGCGGGAGGGCCAATGAGCAGTTCTTC. Protein product: CASSQTPLSGRANEQFF.

The genes are TRBV19 and TRBJ2-7, with 7 bases lining up with TRBD1. Looked up from germline, CDR1 is LNHDA and CDR2 is SQIVND (reference sequence). The length of the CDR3 is 14 residues. Germline trimming cut 5 bases from V and 4 bases from J; bases unmatched to any gene: 8. The CDR3 spells CASSSQGMHYEQYF. The CDR3 bases are TGTGCCAGTAGTTCACAGGGGATGCATTACGAGCAGTACTTC.

V is TRBV29-1 and J is TRBJ1-1; no definite D call. Per germline, CDR1 SQVTM and CDR2 ANQGSEA. This CDR3 spans 11 amino acids. V lost 6 bases and J lost 4, with 9 bases in between. CDR3: CSVGKSTEAFF. Here the CDR3 DNA reads TGCAGCGTCGGTAAGAGCACTGAAGCTTTCTTT.

The table lists this clone with a count of one. The genes are TRBV19 and TRBJ2-2; 12 bases agree with TRBD2. Germline values: CDR1 LNHDA, CDR2 SQIVND (reference sequence). The V segment lost 6 bases and the J segment 0 bases; nucleotides outside the gene matches: 5. This CDR3 has 17 residues. The CDR3 coding sequence is TGTGCCAGTAGATATACTAGCGGGGGGACGAACACCGGGGAGCTGTTTTTT. Protein: CASRYTSGGTNTGELFF.

This chain connects TRBV10-3 to TRBJ2-2; 10 bases line up with TRBD2. This CDR3 spans 16 amino acids. Trimming took 7 bases from V and 2 from J; bases not matched to a gene: 7. Germline loops: CDR1 ENHRY, CDR2 SYGVKD. The CDR3: CAIMKTSGFNTGELFF. The CDR3 DNA follows: TGTGCCATCATGAAGACTAGCGGGTTTAACACCGGGGAGCTGTTTTTT.

This sequence joins TRBV6-1 and TRBJ1-5; the D gene is possibly TRBD1 (5 bases). CDR1 and CDR2 from the germline V gene are MNHNS and SASEGT. The CDR3 length is 18 residues. Trimming removed 4 bases at V and 3 bases at J, with 22 bases between. In DNA, the CDR3 is TGTGCCAGCAGTGCTAAGGGTGGGACTTCGGCTTACAATCAGCCCCAGCATTTT. Its protein is CASSAKGGTSAYNQPQHF.

This chain uses TRBV6-5 with TRBJ2-7; 10 bases are shared with TRBD1. Per germline, CDR1 MNHEY and CDR2 SVGAGI. The CDR3 sequence is 15 residues long. Trimming cost V 5 bases and J 3 bases; bases outside gene matches: 7. The DNA of the CDR3 is TGTGCCAGCAGTCCCGGGACAGGGGTCGGCTACGAGCAGTACTTC. Translation: CASSPGTGVGYEQYF.

The rearrangement uses TRBV28 and TRBJ1-3, with 9 bases that match TRBD1. V was clipped by 6 bases and J by 0 bases; unmatched bases: 9. Germline V CDR1 and CDR2: MDHEN, SYDVKM. CDR3 size: 17 residues. In DNA form, the CDR3 reads TGTGCCAGCAGGGACAGGGACAGGGCAATCTCTGGAAACACCATATATTTT. As protein: CASRDRDRAISGNTIYF.

This rearrangement joins TRBV21-1 to TRBJ1-5; the table's TRBD1 call for D was not verified on the DNA. TRBV21-1 constitutes a pseudogene. The CDR3 sequence is 14 residues long. The CDR3: CASSKEAGYPPQHF. The DNA of the CDR3 is TGTGCCAGCAGCAAAGAGGCAGGGTATCCGCCCCAGCATTTT.

The chain links TRBV5-6 to TRBJ1-6, with 10 bases matching TRBD1. Germline V lookup: CDR1 SGHDT, CDR2 YYEEEE. This CDR3 spans 14 amino acids. J was trimmed by 13 bases and V by 0 bases; bases with no gene match: 4. The CDR3 is CASSLGQGASPLHF. DNA for the CDR3: TGTGCCAGCAGCTTGGGACAGGGGGCCTCTCCCCTCCACTTT.